This TCR beta chain was found in a study of PD-1 blockade in classical Hodgkin lymphoma. Each of the patients experienced relapse following autologous stem cell transplantation, and their brentuximab vedotin exposure differed. Classifying best responses yielded complete response, partial response or progressive disease. Broader study findings: Patients who initiated nivolumab within 1 year of ASCT were excluded. The diversity seen at baseline in complete responders resembled that of newly diagnosed patients.

CDR1 and CDR2 from the germline V gene are MNHEY and SVGAGI. The CDR3 is made up of 15 amino acids. V shed 0 bases and J shed 8 bases, with 16 bases lying between them. Details on this clone: Its antigen is unknown.

Libraries were prepared by immunoSEQ multiplex PCR; TCRdb keeps only in-frame clonotypes and omits some of them. The profile shows 30,000 to 40,000 clones, 82% of them singletons. The material was peripheral blood mononuclear cells (PBMCs), obtained at baseline. This rearrangement joins TRBV6-5 to TRBJ1-2; tentative D call: TRBD1 (5 bases). The sequence came from a human donor with classical Hodgkin lymphoma. This CDR3 reads CASSYSGQSHQGYTF. CDR3 sequence (DNA): TGTGCCAGCAGTTACTCGGGGCAAAGCCATCAAGGCTACACCTTC.